This entry lists 26 T cell receptor beta chains sequenced from one sample in a study of cytomegalovirus exposure and HLA in healthy donors. With 60 Vbeta and 13 Jbeta primers, the PCR was carried out. Produced via immunoSEQ multiplex PCR; TCRdb's table is partial and in-frame only. The table records over 95,000 clones, 65% to 80% of them present only once. Material: PBMCs. The source of these receptors is a female donor in good health and CMV-seronegative.

The chain employs TRBV19 and TRBJ2-1; D is perhaps TRBD1 (5 bases). Germline CDR1 LNHDA, CDR2 SQIVND (reference sequence). The CDR3 contains 16 residues. V lost 0 bases and J 9 bases, leaving 18 bases between the germline ends. CDR3 nucleotide sequence: TGTGCCAGTAGTATAGATATGCATGACTTTAGGGGTGAGCAGTTCTTC. This codes for CASSIDMHDFRGEQFF.

The chain has TRBV7-2 and TRBJ2-4; D not certain. There are 14 residues in the CDR3. The germline CDR1 and CDR2 sequences are SGHTA and FQGNSA. The V gene lost 2 bases and the J gene lost 3 bases, with 8 bases spanning the gap. In DNA form, the CDR3 reads TGTGCCAGCAGCTTATATGCCAGCAAAAACATTCAGTACTTC. Translated, it gives CASSLYASKNIQYF.

Here the CDR3 DNA reads TGTGCCAGCCGGACTAGCGGGGGGCAGTACAATGAGCAGTTCTTC. This encodes CASRTSGGQYNEQFF. The rearrangement joins TRBV10-3 to TRBJ2-1, with TRBD2 identical over 14 bases. The germline V gene encodes CDR1 ENHRY and CDR2 SYGVKD. The CDR3 sequence is 15 residues long. The V gene end was trimmed by 10 bases and the J gene end by 4 bases; junction bases not matched to a gene: 6.

This clone has only one observation. This chain joins TRBV6-5 and TRBJ2-7, with 10 nucleotides matching TRBD2. The ends lost 6 bases at V and 2 bases at J; junction bases unmatched: 4. The germline V gene encodes CDR1 MNHEY and CDR2 SVGAGI. The CDR3 consists of 14 residues. CDR3 loop: CASSKSGGAYEQYF. The CDR3 nucleotides read TGTGCCAGCAGCAAAAGCGGGGGGGCCTACGAGCAGTACTTC.

The chain recombines TRBV27 with TRBJ2-3; 9 nucleotides agree with TRBD2. With 3 bases clipped from V and 3 bases from J, the junction kept 7 bases outside the gene matches. The CDR3 is 16 amino acids. From germline, CDR1 is MNHEY and CDR2 SMNVEV (reference sequence). CDR3 sequence: CASSFLSLAGTDTQYF. The CDR3 DNA sequence: TGTGCCAGCAGTTTTTTATCTCTAGCGGGGACAGATACGCAGTATTTT.

The chain uses TRBV6-1 and TRBJ1-6, with 7 bases identical to TRBD1. Trimming at V came to 8 bases and at J to 3 bases, leaving 7 bases not matched to a gene. Germline-derived CDR1 and CDR2 are MNHNS and SASEGT. The CDR3 has 15 residues. The CDR3 sequence: CASATDRIYNSPLHF. CDR3 DNA sequence: TGTGCCAGCGCTACGGACAGGATCTATAATTCACCCCTCCACTTT.

The chain links TRBV18 to TRBJ1-6; TRBD1 is a possible D gene (6 bases). The germline V gene has CDR1 KGHSH and CDR2 LQKENI. V lost 4 bases and J 10 bases, leaving 26 bases between the germline ends. CDR3 length equals 18 residues. The CDR3 sequence: CASSLNRPTTGSYSPLHF. The DNA of the CDR3 is TGTGCCAGCTCACTAAACCGCCCGACAACAGGGTCTTACTCACCCCTCCACTTT. The whole variable domain, remainder taken from reference TRBV18 and TRBJ1-6, is NAGVMQNPRHLVRRRGQEARLRCSPMKGHSHVYWYRQLPEEGLKFMVYLQKENIIDESGMPKERFSAEFPKEGPSILRIQQVVRGDSAAYFCASSLNRPTTGSYSPLHFGNGTRLTVT.

The chain uses TRBV2 and TRBJ1-4; D uncertain. The CDR3 length is 14 residues. Per germline, CDR1 SNHLY and CDR2 FYNNEI. Trimming pared 7 bases from V and 8 bases from J, leaving 17 bases between. The CDR3 spells CASKTREIDEKLFF. In nucleotides, the CDR3 is TGTGCCAGCAAAACTAGGGAGATAGACGAAAAACTGTTTTTT.

This chain uses TRBV11-1 with TRBJ2-3; 8 positions match TRBD2. Germline V CDR1 and CDR2: SGHAT, FQDESV (reference sequence). The CDR3 runs to 13 residues. V shed 10 bases, J shed 3 bases, and the junction held 6 bases outside the gene matches. The CDR3 loop reads CATNRGGTDTQYF. Written as DNA, the CDR3 is TGTGCCACCAACCGCGGGGGGACAGATACGCAGTATTTT.

Only one count was recorded for this clone. This rearrangement joins TRBV30 to TRBJ1-2; the D gene is possibly TRBD1 (5 bases). Trimming left V 0 bases short and J 5 bases short, with 13 bases between. In germline, CDR1 is GTSNPN, CDR2 SVGIG (reference sequence). CDR3 length equals 14 residues. CDR3 in amino acids: CAWSVQDTLYGYTF. CDR3 coding DNA: TGTGCCTGGAGTGTACAGGACACCTTATATGGCTACACCTTC. The full variable domain, its missing parts supplied by reference TRBV30 and TRBJ1-2, is SQTIHQWPATLVQPVGSPLSLECTVEGTSNPNLYWYRQAAGRGLQLLFYSVGIGQISSEVPQNLSASRPQDRQFILSSKKLLLSDSGFYLCAWSVQDTLYGYTFGSGTRLTVV.

The rearrangement joins TRBV5-8 to TRBJ2-5; D is perhaps TRBD1 (5 bases). This CDR3 is built from 14 residues. Trimming stripped 0 bases from V and 4 bases from J, with 10 bases between. Germline CDR1 reads SGHTS; CDR2 reads YDEGEE. The CDR3 DNA is TGTGCCAGCAGCTTGGCCCCCCAGGGAGAGACCCAGTACTTC. Translation gives CASSLAPQGETQYF.

The chain employs TRBV7-2 and TRBJ1-2; D is uncertain. Germline assignment: CDR1 SGHTA and CDR2 FQGNSA. This CDR3 is built from 13 residues. Trimming took 2 bases from V and 8 from J, leaving 12 bases between them. In nucleotides, the CDR3 is TGTGCCAGCAGCTTAAGGGAGGGCGGGGGCTACACCTTC. As protein: CASSLREGGGYTF. The complete variable domain, with remaining parts taken from reference TRBV7-2 and TRBJ1-2, reads GAGVSQSPSNKVTEKGKDVELRCDPISGHTALYWYRQSLGQGLEFLIYFQGNSAPDKSGLPSDRFSAERTGGSVSTLTIQRTQQEDSAVYLCASSLREGGGYTFGSGTRLTVV.

CDR3 nucleotide sequence: TGTGCCTGGAGTGTACTCGCGGGGGAGTACGAGCAGTACTTC. Translating it yields CAWSVLAGEYEQYF. This chain joins TRBV30 and TRBJ2-7; 7 nucleotides match TRBD2. The CDR3 contains 14 residues. After removal of 0 bases from V and 4 bases from J, the junction contained 6 bases not matched to a gene. The germline V gene has CDR1 GTSNPN and CDR2 SVGIG (reference sequence).

CDR3 bases: TGTGCCTGGAGTGGATGGACAGGGGAATATGGCTACACCTTC. Translation gives CAWSGWTGEYGYTF. V gene TRBV30 combines with J gene TRBJ1-2, with TRBD1 matching 9 bases. CDR3 length: 14 residues. Germline V lookup: CDR1 GTSNPN, CDR2 SVGIG (reference sequence). V was pared by 1 base and J by 5 bases, with 5 bases of the junction left unmatched.

The chain uses TRBV6-5 and TRBJ1-2; 8 nucleotides match TRBD1. Looked up from germline, CDR1 is MNHEY and CDR2 is SVGAGI. J was trimmed by 7 bases and V by 0 bases; bases with no gene match: 1. The CDR3 sequence is 13 residues long. CDR3 coding DNA: TGTGCCAGCAGTTACTCGACAGGGGCTGGCTACACCTTC. Translation gives CASSYSTGAGYTF.

This rearrangement joins TRBV11-2 to TRBJ1-2; 7 bases fit TRBD1. Per the germline V gene, CDR1 is SGHAT and CDR2 is FQNNGV. CDR3 length: 12 residues. Germline trimming cut 5 bases from V and 8 bases from J; bases unmatched to any gene: 5. CDR3 residues: CASSPTGDGYTF. The CDR3 DNA reads as TGTGCCAGCAGCCCAACAGGGGACGGCTACACCTTC.

A word on this clone: The identical CDR3 is also encoded by other nucleotide sequences in the sample. The chain is built from TRBV7-9 and TRBJ1-5; D unclear. V lost 3 bases, J lost 4 bases, and 13 bases lay in between. CDR1 and CDR2 from the germline V gene are SEHNR and FQNEAQ (reference sequence). The CDR3 loop spans 15 amino acids. CDR3 sequence reads: CASSLGRHQNQPQHF. Here the CDR3 DNA reads TGTGCCAGCAGCTTGGGCAGGCACCAAAATCAGCCCCAGCATTTT.

The J gene is TRBJ1-5, the V gene TRBV25-1; D is ambiguous. CDR1 MGHDK and CDR2 SYGVNS come from the germline V gene. V lost 9 bases, J lost 2 bases, and 8 bases lay in between. The CDR3 loop spans 12 amino acids. CDR3 sequence (DNA): TGTGCCAGTGGCGGGGGCAATCAGCCCCAGCATTTT. Amino acid sequence: CASGGGNQPQHF. Supplemented by reference TRBV25-1 and TRBJ1-5, the full variable domain reads EADIYQTPRYLVIGTGKKITLECSQTMGHDKMYWYQQDPGMELHLIHYSYGVNSTEKGDLSSESTVSRIRTEHFPLTLESARPSHTSQYLCASGGGNQPQHFGDGTRLSIL.

This sequence joins TRBV10-3 and TRBJ1-1; possible D gene TRBD1, 6 bases. Germline values: CDR1 ENHRY, CDR2 SYGVKD. The CDR3 totals 13 residues. V was cut by 10 bases and J by 1 base, with 13 bases left in between. The CDR3 region is CATEPGENTEAFF. Here the CDR3 DNA reads TGTGCCACAGAGCCAGGGGAGAACACTGAAGCTTTCTTT.

The chain joins TRBV6-5 to TRBJ2-3; a possible D gene is TRBD2 (7 bases). CDR1 is MNHEY, CDR2 SVGAGI, per germline. V was clipped by 2 bases and J by 3 bases, with 12 bases between them. CDR3 length: 15 residues. As DNA, the CDR3 is TGTGCCAGCAGTTACGCGGGGGCGGGAACAGATACGCAGTATTTT. It yields the protein CASSYAGAGTDTQYF.

The sample holds a few counts of this clone. This chain links TRBV6-5 with TRBJ2-7; D is perhaps TRBD1 (5 bases). Per germline, CDR1 MNHEY and CDR2 SVGAGI. The CDR3 runs 13 residues. V was shortened by 2 bases and J by 0 bases, with 5 bases between the two germline ends. CDR3 nucleotides: TGTGCCAGCAGTTACGACAGCTCCTACGAGCAGTACTTC. Translating gives CASSYDSSYEQYF.

V and J are TRBV11-1 and TRBJ2-2; D remains unclear. V lost 5 bases and J 7 bases, leaving 11 bases between the germline ends. Germline CDR1 reads SGHAT; CDR2 reads FQDESV (reference sequence). The CDR3 totals 13 residues. CDR3 amino acids: CASSPVSDGELFF. CDR3 coding DNA: TGTGCCAGCAGCCCAGTGTCAGACGGGGAGCTGTTTTTT.

The V gene is TRBV15, the J gene TRBJ1-5; TRBD1 agrees at 7 bases. Germline CDR1 and CDR2: LNHNV and YYDKDF (reference sequence). The CDR3 contains 12 residues. The junction had 0 bases not matched to a gene; V was cut back by 6 bases and J by 4 bases. CDR3 amino acids: CATRTGNQPQHF. The CDR3 DNA reads TGTGCCACCAGGACAGGGAATCAGCCCCAGCATTTT.

The CDR3 nucleotides read TGTGCCTGGAGTTCCGGGGGGGGGTGGGAGACCCAGTACTTC. Amino acid sequence: CAWSSGGGWETQYF. J is TRBJ2-5 and V is TRBV30; 8 nucleotides match TRBD2. V lost 2 bases to trimming and J lost 5 bases; unmatched junction nucleotides: 7. The V gene's germline CDR1 is GTSNPN and CDR2 SVGIG (reference sequence). The CDR3 spans 14 residues.

V is TRBV6-5 and J is TRBJ2-3; no reliable D call. Trimming stripped 3 bases from V and 4 bases from J, with 11 bases between. CDR1 is MNHEY, CDR2 SVGAGI, per germline. The CDR3 totals 14 residues. Here the CDR3 DNA reads TGTGCCAGCAGTTATGATCCCGAGTCAGATACGCAGTATTTT. Its translation: CASSYDPESDTQYF.

This clone was counted only a few times. The rearrangement joins TRBV6-6 to TRBJ1-6; TRBD1 agrees at 7 bases. V lost 4 bases and J lost 9; bases outside the gene matches: 9. This CDR3 is 15 amino acids long. Germline CDR1 MNHNY, CDR2 SVGAGI (reference sequence). The CDR3 sequence is CASSLRGRGVSPLHF. CDR3 DNA: TGTGCCAGCAGTTTAAGGGGGCGCGGGGTTTCACCCCTCCACTTT.